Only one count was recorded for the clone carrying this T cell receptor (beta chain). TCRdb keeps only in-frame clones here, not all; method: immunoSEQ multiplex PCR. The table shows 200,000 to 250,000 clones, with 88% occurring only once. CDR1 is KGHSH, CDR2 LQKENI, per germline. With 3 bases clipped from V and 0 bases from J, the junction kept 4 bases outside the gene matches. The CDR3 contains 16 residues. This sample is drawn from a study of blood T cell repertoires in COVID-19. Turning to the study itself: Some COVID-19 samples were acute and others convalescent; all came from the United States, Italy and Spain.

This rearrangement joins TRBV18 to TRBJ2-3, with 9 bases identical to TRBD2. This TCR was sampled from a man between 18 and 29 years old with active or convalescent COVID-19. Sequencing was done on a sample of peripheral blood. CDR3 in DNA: TGTGCCAGCTCACCCTCACTAGCGGGTAGCACAGATACGCAGTATTTT. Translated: CASSPSLAGSTDTQYF.